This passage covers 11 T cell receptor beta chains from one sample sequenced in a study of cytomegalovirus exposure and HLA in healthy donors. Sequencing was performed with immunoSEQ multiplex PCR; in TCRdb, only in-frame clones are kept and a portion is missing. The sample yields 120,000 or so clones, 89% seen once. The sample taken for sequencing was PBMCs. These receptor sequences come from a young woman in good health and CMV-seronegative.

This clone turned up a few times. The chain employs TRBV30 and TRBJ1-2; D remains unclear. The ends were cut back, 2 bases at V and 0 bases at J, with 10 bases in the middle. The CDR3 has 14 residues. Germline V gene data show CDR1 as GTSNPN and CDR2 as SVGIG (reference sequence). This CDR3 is CAWSNGVANYGYTF. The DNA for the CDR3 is TGTGCCTGGAGTAACGGGGTAGCTAACTATGGCTACACCTTC.

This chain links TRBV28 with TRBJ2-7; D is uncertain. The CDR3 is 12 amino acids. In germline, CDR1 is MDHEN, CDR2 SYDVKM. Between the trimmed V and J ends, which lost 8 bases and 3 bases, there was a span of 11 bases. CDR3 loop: CASGLTYYEQYF. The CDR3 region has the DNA TGTGCCAGCGGGCTGACCTACTACGAGCAGTACTTC. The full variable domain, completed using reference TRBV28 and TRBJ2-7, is DVKVTQSSRYLVKRTGEKVFLECVQDMDHENMFWYRQDPGLGLRLIYFSYDVKMKEKGDIPEGYSVSREKKERFSLILESASTNQTSMYLCASGLTYYEQYFGPGTRLTVT.

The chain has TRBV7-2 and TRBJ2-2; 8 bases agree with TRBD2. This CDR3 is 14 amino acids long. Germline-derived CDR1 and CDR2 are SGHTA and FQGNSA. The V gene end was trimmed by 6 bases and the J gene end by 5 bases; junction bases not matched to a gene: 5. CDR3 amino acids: CASRPSSGTGELFF. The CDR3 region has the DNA TGTGCCAGCAGACCGTCTAGCGGGACCGGGGAGCTGTTTTTT.

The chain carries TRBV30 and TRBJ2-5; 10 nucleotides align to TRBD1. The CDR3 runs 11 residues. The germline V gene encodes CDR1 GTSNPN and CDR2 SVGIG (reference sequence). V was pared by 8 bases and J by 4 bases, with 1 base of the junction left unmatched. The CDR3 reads CARDRGETQYF. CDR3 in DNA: TGTGCCCGGGACAGGGGAGAGACCCAGTACTTC.

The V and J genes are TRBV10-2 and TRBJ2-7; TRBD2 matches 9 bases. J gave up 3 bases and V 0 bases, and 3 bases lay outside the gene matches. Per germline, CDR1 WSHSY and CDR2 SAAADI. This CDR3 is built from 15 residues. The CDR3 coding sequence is TGCGCCAGCAGTGAGTCTAGCGGGAGCAACTACGAGCAGTACTTC. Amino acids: CASSESSGSNYEQYF.

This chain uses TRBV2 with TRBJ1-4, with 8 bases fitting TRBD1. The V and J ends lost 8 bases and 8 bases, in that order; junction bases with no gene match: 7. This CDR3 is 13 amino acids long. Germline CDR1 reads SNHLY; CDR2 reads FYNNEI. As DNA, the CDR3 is TGTGCCAGCGGACAGGGAACTGGAGAAAAACTGTTTTTT. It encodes CASGQGTGEKLFF.

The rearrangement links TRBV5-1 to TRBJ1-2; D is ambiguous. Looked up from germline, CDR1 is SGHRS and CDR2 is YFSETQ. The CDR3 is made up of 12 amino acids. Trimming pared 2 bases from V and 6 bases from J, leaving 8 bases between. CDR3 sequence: CASSFDQNGYTF. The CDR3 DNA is TGCGCCAGCAGCTTCGATCAGAATGGCTACACCTTC.

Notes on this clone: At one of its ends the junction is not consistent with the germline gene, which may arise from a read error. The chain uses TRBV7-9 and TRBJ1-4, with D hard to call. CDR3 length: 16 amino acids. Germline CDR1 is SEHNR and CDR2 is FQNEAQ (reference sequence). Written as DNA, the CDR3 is TGTGCCAGCAGCTTAGAGCGGACCCCAACTGATGAAAAACTGTTTTTT. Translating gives CASSLERTPTDEKLFF.

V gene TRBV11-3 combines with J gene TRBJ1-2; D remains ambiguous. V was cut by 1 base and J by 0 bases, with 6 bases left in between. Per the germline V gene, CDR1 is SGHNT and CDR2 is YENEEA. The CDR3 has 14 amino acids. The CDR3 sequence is CASSLALANYGYTF. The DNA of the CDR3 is TGTGCCAGCAGCTTAGCTTTAGCTAACTATGGCTACACCTTC.

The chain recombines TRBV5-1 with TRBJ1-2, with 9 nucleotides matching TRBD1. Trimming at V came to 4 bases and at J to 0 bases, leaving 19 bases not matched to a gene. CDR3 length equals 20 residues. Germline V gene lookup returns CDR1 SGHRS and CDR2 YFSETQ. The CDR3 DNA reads TGCGCCAGCAGCCATATGTGGACAGGGGCTCCCCCGGGGGCTAACTATGGCTACACCTTC. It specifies CASSHMWTGAPPGANYGYTF.

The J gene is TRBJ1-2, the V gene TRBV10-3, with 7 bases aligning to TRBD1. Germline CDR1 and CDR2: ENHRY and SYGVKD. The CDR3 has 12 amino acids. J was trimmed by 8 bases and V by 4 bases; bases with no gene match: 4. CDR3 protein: CAISGTGEGYTF. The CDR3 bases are TGTGCCATCAGTGGCACAGGGGAGGGCTACACCTTC.